One sample yielded the 16 T cell receptor beta chains listed below, sequenced in a study of long-term antiretroviral therapy in people with HIV. The libraries were made with immunoSEQ v3.0 at survey level. Assay: immunoSEQ multiplex PCR; the TCRdb copy retains only in-frame clones and omits some. This repertoire shows more than 25,000 clones, 80% to 90% found once; its top ten account for more than 7.5%. Sequenced here: unsorted PBMCs, sampled 3 years after starting antiretroviral therapy. Receptors were obtained from a man aged 40-49 years with HIV.

This clone was seen a few times. The rearrangement uses TRBV6-1 and TRBJ1-5; unclear D gene. The CDR3 spans 15 residues. Between the trimmed V and J ends, which lost 2 bases and 2 bases, there was a span of 10 bases. Germline lookup yields CDR1 MNHNS and CDR2 SASEGT. CDR3 coding DNA: TGTGCCAGCAGTGAATTGGGGATAGGCAATCAGCCCCAGCATTTT. It codes for CASSELGIGNQPQHF.

The V gene is TRBV7-9, the J gene TRBJ2-2; 8 bases are shared with TRBD1. Trimming took 3 bases from V and 4 from J; bases not matched to a gene: 4. Per germline, CDR1 SEHNR and CDR2 FQNEAQ (reference sequence). The CDR3 length is 15 residues. Here the CDR3 reads CASSFRTGPTGELFF. The CDR3 DNA reads as TGTGCCAGCAGCTTCCGGACAGGGCCCACCGGGGAGCTGTTTTTT. Variable domain in full (rest from reference TRBV7-9 and TRBJ2-2): DTGVSQNPRHKITKRGQNVTFRCDPISEHNRLYWYRQTLGQGPEFLTYFQNEAQLEKSRLLSDRFSAERPKGSFSTLEIQRTEQGDSAMYLCASSFRTGPTGELFFGEGSRLTVL.

This chain's CDR3 is CASSQIPNTGELFF. The CDR3 DNA sequence: TGCGCCAGCAGCCAGATCCCCAACACCGGGGAGCTGTTTTTT. V usage is TRBV5-1 and J usage is TRBJ2-2; no definite D call. Looked up from germline, CDR1 is SGHRS and CDR2 is YFSETQ. Trimming cost V 4 bases and J 2 bases, with 9 bases left between them. The CDR3 spans 14 residues.

This chain links TRBV9 with TRBJ2-3; TRBD2 matches 10 bases. The CDR3 covers 16 residues. CDR1 is SGDLS and CDR2 is YYNGEE in the germline V gene. J was trimmed by 3 bases and V by 3 bases; bases with no gene match: 7. The DNA for the CDR3 is TGTGCCAGCAGCGACACCGGGACTAGCGAGACAGATACGCAGTATTTT. Its translation is CASSDTGTSETDTQYF. The full variable domain, completed using reference TRBV9 and TRBJ2-3, is DSGVTQTPKHLITATGQRVTLRCSPRSGDLSVYWYQQSLDQGLQFLIQYYNGEERAKGNILERFSAQQFPDLHSELNLSSLELGDSALYFCASSDTGTSETDTQYFGPGTRLTVL.

J is TRBJ2-5 and V is TRBV5-1; the match to TRBD2 covers 12 bases. The CDR3 is 15 residues long. Unmatched junction bases numbered 7, after V lost 5 bases and J lost 5 bases. CDR1 SGHRS and CDR2 YFSETQ come from the germline V gene. The CDR3 bases are TGCGCCAGCAGGAGACTAGCGGGGGTCAGGGAGACCCAGTACTTC. It encodes CASRRLAGVRETQYF.

This chain connects TRBV10-3 to TRBJ2-2, with 10 bases aligning to TRBD2. V trimming: 7 bases; J trimming: 1 base; junction bases outside the gene matches: 3. Germline CDR1 reads ENHRY; CDR2 reads SYGVKD. The CDR3 covers 15 residues. The CDR3 bases are TGTGCCATCATGGCTAGCGGGAGGAACACCGGGGAGCTGTTTTTT. Its translation is CAIMASGRNTGELFF.

This chain links TRBV5-4 with TRBJ2-7; 8 bases are a match to TRBD1. J gave up 2 bases and V 5 bases, and 6 bases lay outside the gene matches. CDR1 is SGHNT, CDR2 YYREEE, per germline (reference sequence). CDR3 length: 14 amino acids. The DNA for the CDR3 is TGTGCCAGCAGTTTTGACAGGGGCCCCTACGAGCAGTACTTC. This sequence encodes CASSFDRGPYEQYF.

J is TRBJ1-5 and V is TRBV29-1, with D perhaps TRBD1 (5 bases). CDR1 is SQVTM, CDR2 ANQGSEA, per germline. The CDR3 is 14 amino acids. Trimming stripped 6 bases from V and 0 bases from J, with 12 bases between. This chain's CDR3 is CSVGTDYSNQPQHF. The CDR3 nucleotides read TGCAGCGTGGGGACGGATTATAGCAATCAGCCCCAGCATTTT. The full variable domain, completed using reference TRBV29-1 and TRBJ1-5, is SAVISQKPSRDICQRGTSLTIQCQVDSQVTMMFWYRQQPGQSLTLIATANQGSEATYESGFVIDKFPISRPNLTFSTLTVSNMSPEDSSIYLCSVGTDYSNQPQHFGDGTRLSIL.

The gene calls are TRBV6-1 and TRBJ1-2, with 7 bases aligning to TRBD1. The CDR3 consists of 13 residues. The ends lost 5 bases at V and 7 bases at J; junction bases unmatched: 7. Germline assignment: CDR1 MNHNS and CDR2 SASEGT. The CDR3 DNA follows: TGTGCCAGCAGTTTACAGGGGAAACCTGGCTACACCTTC. Translating it yields CASSLQGKPGYTF.

The V and J genes are TRBV5-4 and TRBJ2-5, with TRBD2 matching 7 bases. Looked up from germline, CDR1 is SGHNT and CDR2 is YYREEE (reference sequence). V lost 2 bases to trimming and J lost 2 bases; unmatched junction nucleotides: 6. The CDR3 length is 15 residues. This CDR3 reads CASSFGAGVQETQYF. CDR3 DNA: TGTGCCAGCAGCTTCGGGGCGGGGGTACAAGAGACCCAGTACTTC.

The V and J genes are TRBV7-6 and TRBJ2-5, with D uncertain. The V and J ends lost 5 bases and 1 base respectively, with 8 bases between them. Germline CDR1 SGHVS, CDR2 FNYEAQ. The CDR3 loop spans 13 amino acids. CDR3 region: CASSMELQETQYF. CDR3 nucleotides: TGTGCCAGCAGCATGGAGCTCCAAGAGACCCAGTACTTC.

The chain carries TRBV9 and TRBJ2-5; TRBD2 aligns across 9 bases. With V trimmed by 0 bases and J by 6 bases, 6 bases remained unmatched. Germline V gene sequence: CDR1 SGDLS, CDR2 YYNGEE. The CDR3 runs to 15 residues. The CDR3 reads CASSVGTSVGQTQYF. DNA for the CDR3: TGTGCCAGCAGCGTAGGGACTAGCGTGGGACAGACCCAGTACTTC.

The CDR3 DNA sequence: TGTGCCAGCAGTCCCAGAGACAGGGACCCAACGATTTATAATTCACCCCTCCACTTT. As protein: CASSPRDRDPTIYNSPLHF. The J gene is TRBJ1-6, the V gene TRBV7-9, with 7 bases fitting TRBD1. With V trimmed by 6 bases and J by 4 bases, 18 bases remained unmatched. CDR1 and CDR2 from the germline V gene are SEHNR and FQNEAQ (reference sequence). This CDR3 region has 19 residues. The full variable domain, in which reference TRBV7-9 and TRBJ1-6 provide the parts outside the CDR3, is DTGVSQNPRHKITKRGQNVTFRCDPISEHNRLYWYRQTLGQGPEFLTYFQNEAQLEKSRLLSDRFSAERPKGSFSTLEIQRTEQGDSAMYLCASSPRDRDPTIYNSPLHFGNGTRLTVT.

This chain joins TRBV6-1 and TRBJ2-2, with no clear D. V was shortened by 7 bases and J by 8 bases, with 11 bases between the two germline ends. The CDR3 length is 12 residues. The germline V gene has CDR1 MNHNS and CDR2 SASEGT. In DNA, the CDR3 is TGTGCCAGCACTATAGATGGAGGGGAGCTGTTTTTT. Translated: CASTIDGGELFF.

The chain has TRBV28 and TRBJ1-1; 9 nucleotides align to TRBD1. The CDR3 is 15 residues long. V lost 5 bases and J lost 4; bases outside the gene matches: 8. Germline-derived CDR1 and CDR2 are MDHEN and SYDVKM. CDR3 loop: CASSVGQGLVTEAFF. As DNA, the CDR3 is TGTGCCAGCAGTGTGGGACAGGGCTTAGTCACTGAAGCTTTCTTT.

This clone was seen once. The chain uses TRBV5-1 and TRBJ2-7; either TRBD1 or TRBD2 may fit D (5 bases each). The V end was cut by 4 bases, the J end by 3 bases, with 14 bases between. CDR3 size: 14 residues. Looked up from germline, CDR1 is SGHRS and CDR2 is YFSETQ. The CDR3, as DNA: TGCGCCAGCAGCGTAGGGGACGGAGGCTACGAGCAGTACTTC. Its translation: CASSVGDGGYEQYF.